This TCR beta chain originates from a study of blood T cell repertoires in COVID-19. Study summary: Italy, Spain and the United States were the sources of the convalescent and acute COVID-19 samples.

Participants' reported clinical history set cohort assignment. The assay was immunoSEQ multiplex PCR, and TCRdb's table has in-frame clones only and misses some. This table has under 300,000 clones, 80% to 90% appearing once. The CDR3 loop spans 13 amino acids. Between the trimmed V and J ends, which lost 5 bases and 6 bases, there was a span of 14 bases. CDR1 and CDR2 from the germline V gene are LGHNA and YSLEER. The chain employs TRBV4-3 and TRBJ2-7; D is undetermined. The source of this sequence is a woman between 35 and 50 years old who had been exposed to COVID-19. Sequences were obtained from PBMCs or T cells enriched from blood (not recorded which). This CDR3 is CASSVGQRTEQYF. In DNA, the CDR3 is TGCGCCAGCAGCGTAGGCCAGCGAACCGAGCAGTACTTC.